These T cell receptor beta chains were read from a single sample in a study of blood T cell repertoires in COVID-19. Libraries were prepared by immunoSEQ multiplex PCR; TCRdb keeps only in-frame clonotypes and omits some of them. The repertoire holds some 300,000 clones, with roughly 88% as singletons. Sequenced input: peripheral blood. The receptor source for this set is a woman aged 30 to 39 who had recovered from COVID-19. Both conserved end residues are part of each CDR3. A D gene is named only where the DNA matches it firmly. Clone size is stated in some rows and not others, as once, few, many or a class when expanded.

V gene,D gene,J gene,clone size,CDR3 DNA,CDR3 protein
TRBV28,TRBD2,TRBJ2-3,-,TGTGCCAGCAGTCTCGGGACTAGCGGTAGCACAGATACGCAGTATTTT,CASSLGTSGSTDTQYF
TRBV6-5,TRBD1,TRBJ1-5,-,TGTGCCAGCAGTCCGGGACAGGTATATCAGCCCCAGCATTTT,CASSPGQVYQPQHF
TRBV19,TRBD1,TRBJ1-5,few,TGTGCCAGTAGTATCGCACAGGGGATCCAGCCCCAGCATTTT,CASSIAQGIQPQHF
TRBV7-2,-,TRBJ2-5,-,TGTGCCAGCAGCCCGCACGGGAGCGCACAAGAGACCCAGTACTTC,CASSPHGSAQETQYF
TRBV2,TRBD1,TRBJ1-6,once,TGTGCCAGCAGTGACAGGGGGCAATCACCCCTCCACTTT,CASSDRGQSPLHF
TRBV6-6,TRBD1,TRBJ2-7,-,TGTGCCAGCAGTCACTACGGGCAGGGGGCCTACGAGCAGTACTTC,CASSHYGQGAYEQYF
TRBV28,-,TRBJ2-3,-,TGTGCCAGCAGTTTGCTAGGTGACAGCACAGATACGCAGTATTTT,CASSLLGDSTDTQYF
TRBV4-2,TRBD1,TRBJ1-6,-,TGTGCCAGCCGACAGGGTAATTCACCCCTCCACTTT,CASRQGNSPLHF
TRBV6-1,TRBD2,TRBJ2-1,-,TGTGCCAGCAGTTTTAGCGGGGGGGTCTTGAATGAGCAGTTCTTC,CASSFSGGVLNEQFF
TRBV19,TRBD1,TRBJ1-1,-,TGTGCCAGTGCCGGATTTGGACAGGGGTACACTGAAGCTTTCTTT,CASAGFGQGYTEAFF
TRBV11-3,-,TRBJ2-2,-,TGTGCCAGCAGCTTAAGCGGCGGGGAGCTGTTTTTT,CASSLSGGELFF
TRBV4-1,-,TRBJ2-7,-,TGCGCCAGCAGCCCGTACCGGGACACCGCCTACGAGCAGTACTTC,CASSPYRDTAYEQYF
TRBV9,-,TRBJ1-5,-,TGTGCCAGCAGCGCGGAGCCCGACTGGGGCAATCAGCCCCAGCATTTT,CASSAEPDWGNQPQHF
TRBV2,TRBD2,TRBJ2-1,-,TGTGCCAGCAGCGGGGGGGCCCTAGATGAGCAGTTCTTC,CASSGGALDEQFF
TRBV5-1,TRBD2,TRBJ2-7,once,TGCGCCAGCAGCTTAAAAATAGCGGGGGGGCGTATTCCCTTCGAGCAGTACTTC,CASSLKIAGGRIPFEQYF
TRBV28,-,TRBJ1-1,-,TGTGCCAGCAGTTCGAAGGGTACGCACGGAGGAACTGAAGCTTTCTTT,CASSSKGTHGGTEAFF
TRBV7-2,TRBD1,TRBJ1-4,-,TGTGCCAGCAGCTTAATCAGGACAGGAATTAATGAAAAACTGTTTTTT,CASSLIRTGINEKLFF
TRBV28,TRBD1,TRBJ1-4,-,TGTGCCAGCAGTTTAGGTGACAGGGCATCCGAAAAACTGTTTTTT,CASSLGDRASEKLFF
TRBV5-1,-,TRBJ2-7,-,TGCGCCAGCAGCTTGGACAGTCGATACGAGCAGTACTTC,CASSLDSRYEQYF
TRBV7-9,-,TRBJ1-1,-,TGTGCCAGCAGCTTAGTTGCAGGGGTGAACACTGAAGCTTTCTTT,CASSLVAGVNTEAFF
TRBV27,-,TRBJ2-2,-,TGTGCCAGCAGTTTATCGGCAGTCGGGGAGCTGTTTTTT,CASSLSAVGELFF
TRBV7-2,TRBD1,TRBJ2-1,-,TGTGCCAGCAGCTTAGCGCACGGACAGGGTGACAATGAGCAGTTCTTC,CASSLAHGQGDNEQFF
TRBV7-9,TRBD1,TRBJ1-2,-,TGTGCCAGCAGCCTCTCGACAGGGGGCGGTGGCTACACCTTC,CASSLSTGGGGYTF
TRBV30,TRBD1,TRBJ2-7,-,TGTGCCTCCTCCAGGACAGGGAATCTCTACGAGCAGTACTTC,CASSRTGNLYEQYF
TRBV11-2,-,TRBJ2-7,-,TGTGCCAGCAGCTTCTGGGGCAAAAGCTCCTACGAGCAGTACTTC,CASSFWGKSSYEQYF
TRBV28,-,TRBJ1-4,-,TGTGCCAGCAGTTCCGGGGCCGCGGCGGGGGAAAAACTGTTTTTT,CASSSGAAAGEKLFF
TRBV6-5,-,TRBJ2-1,-,TGTGCCAGCTCCCAGCGTGGCAGGGCGACGTTCTTC,CASSQRGRATFF
TRBV5-1,-,TRBJ1-6,-,TGCGCCAGCAGCTTCAGGGCAGGGGAGATTAATTCACCCCTCCACTTT,CASSFRAGEINSPLHF
TRBV5-1,-,TRBJ1-1,-,TGCGCCAGCAGGGGGTCAGGGGCGAACACTGAAGCTTTCTTT,CASRGSGANTEAFF
TRBV10-3,TRBD1,TRBJ1-1,-,TGTGCCATCAGTGAGTCGAGGGGGCAGAACACTGAAGCTTTCTTT,CAISESRGQNTEAFF
TRBV6-4,TRBD1,TRBJ1-2,-,TGTGCCAGCAGTGCCAGCCCCCGGACAGGGCTCAGCTATGGCTACACCTTC,CASSASPRTGLSYGYTF
TRBV9,-,TRBJ1-5,-,TGTGCCAGCAGCGGGGGAGGGGGTCAGCCCCAGCATTTT,CASSGGGGQPQHF
TRBV5-1,TRBD1,TRBJ1-4,-,TGCGCCAGCAGCCACCTTCCGCCGACAGGGGGCGACGAAAAACTGTTTTTT,CASSHLPPTGGDEKLFF
TRBV5-1,TRBD2,TRBJ2-1,-,TGCGCCAGCAGCTTGGAACCTAGCGGGGGGGCAGAGCAGTTCTTC,CASSLEPSGGAEQFF
TRBV5-6,-,TRBJ1-4,-,TGTGCCAGCAGCTTTGGGGCAGCTAATGAAAAACTGTTTTTT,CASSFGAANEKLFF
TRBV6-6,-,TRBJ2-5,-,TGTGCCAGCAGTTCAAAAGAGACCCAGTACTTC,CASSSKETQYF
TRBV9,TRBD2,TRBJ2-3,-,TGTGCCAGCAGCGCTCATAGCGGGGGGGCGACAGATACGCAGTATTTT,CASSAHSGGATDTQYF
TRBV27,-,TRBJ1-1,once,TGTGCCAGCATCTCCTCGGGCACTGAAGCTTTCTTT,CASISSGTEAFF
TRBV12-3/TRBV12-4,-,TRBJ2-7,-,TGTGCCAGCAGTTTCCGAGGCGAGCAGTACTTC,CASSFRGEQYF
TRBV4-2,-,TRBJ1-2,-,TGTGCCAGCAGCCAAGTGGCGGAAAACTATGGCTACACCTTC,CASSQVAENYGYTF
TRBV9,TRBD1,TRBJ1-4,-,TGTGCCAGCAGCGTAGGGACAGGGATTAATGAAAAACTGTTTTTT,CASSVGTGINEKLFF
TRBV12-3/TRBV12-4,-,TRBJ2-1,-,TGTGCCAGCAGTACACAGAGCTACAATGAGCAGTTCTTC,CASSTQSYNEQFF
TRBV15,TRBD1,TRBJ2-5,-,TGTGCCACCAGCAGAGTAGGGGGCGGGCAAGAGACCCAGTACTTC,CATSRVGGGQETQYF
TRBV12-5,TRBD1,TRBJ1-1,-,TGTGCTAGTGGACAGGGGATGAACACTGAAGCTTTCTTT,CASGQGMNTEAFF
TRBV13,TRBD1,TRBJ1-2,-,TGTGCCAGCAGCGGTAGGGACAGGGCTGTCTATGGCTACACCTTC,CASSGRDRAVYGYTF
TRBV7-8,TRBD1,TRBJ1-5,-,TGTGCCAGCAGCTCATACGGGACAGATAGCAATCAGCCCCAGCATTTT,CASSSYGTDSNQPQHF
TRBV7-9,-,TRBJ2-3,-,TGTGCCAGCAGCCTATCCGCACGGGGTACAGATACGCAGTATTTT,CASSLSARGTDTQYF
TRBV19,-,TRBJ2-3,-,TGTGCCAGTAGTAGCAGGGAAGTTAGAACAGATACGCAGTATTTT,CASSSREVRTDTQYF
TRBV4-3,-,TRBJ2-1,few,TGCGCCAGCAGCCAAGACGAGGGGAGGAGCTCCTACAATGAGCAGTTCTTC,CASSQDEGRSSYNEQFF
TRBV6-5,-,TRBJ2-5,-,TGTGCCAGCAGGGTAGGGGTAGAGACCCAGTACTTC,CASRVGVETQYF
TRBV11-2,TRBD1,TRBJ1-2,-,TGTGCCAGCAGCCCCGGACAGGGCTATGGCTACACCTTC,CASSPGQGYGYTF
TRBV2,TRBD1,TRBJ2-7,-,TGTGCCAGCAGTGATAGAGGACAGGGCCTAAGCTACGAGCAGTACTTC,CASSDRGQGLSYEQYF
TRBV7-8,-,TRBJ2-1,few,TGTGCCAGCAGCTTACGACTCCCGGCCCTCGGTAATGAGCAGTTCTTC,CASSLRLPALGNEQFF